Shown below are 6 T cell receptor beta chains from a single sample sequenced in a study of cytomegalovirus exposure and HLA in healthy donors. It was with 60 Vbeta and 13 Jbeta primers that the PCR ran. Sequencing was performed with immunoSEQ multiplex PCR; in TCRdb, only in-frame clones are kept and a portion is missing. The sample has some 56,000 clones; the top ten hold approximately 12%. The specimen was PBMCs. These receptors were obtained from a woman in her twenties or thirties in good health and CMV-seropositive.

The rearrangement joins TRBV6-6 to TRBJ1-2, with TRBD1 matching 8 bases. Trimming cost V 6 bases and J 3 bases; bases outside gene matches: 3. Germline assignment: CDR1 MNHNY and CDR2 SVGAGI (reference sequence). The CDR3 covers 13 residues. The CDR3 DNA sequence: TGTGCCAGCAGCCCGACAGGGGACTATGGCTACACCTTC. Its protein is CASSPTGDYGYTF.

V usage is TRBV6-8 and J usage is TRBJ2-3; 7 positions agree with TRBD2. The CDR3 runs 14 residues. Germline V gene sequence: CDR1 MNHGY, CDR2 SAAAGT. The ends lost 8 bases at V and 11 bases at J; junction bases unmatched: 16. The CDR3 DNA reads TGTGCCAGCTCGGGAGGCGGCAACCTGTCAGGGCAGTATTTT. This sequence encodes CASSGGGNLSGQYF.

The chain has TRBV29-1 and TRBJ2-1, with 7 bases matching TRBD2. From germline, CDR1 is SQVTM and CDR2 ANQGSEA. V dropped 6 bases and J dropped 2; count of bases not matched to a gene: 19. The CDR3 extends over 18 amino acids. The chain's CDR3 is CSVREWMEGFSAYNEQFF. The CDR3 DNA follows: TGCAGCGTGCGGGAGTGGATGGAGGGCTTTTCCGCCTACAATGAGCAGTTCTTC.

The chain's CDR3 is CASSEGTGAAYEQYF. CDR3 DNA: TGTGCCAGCAGCGAGGGGACAGGGGCGGCCTACGAGCAGTACTTC. The rearrangement uses TRBV9 and TRBJ2-7; TRBD1 agrees at 10 bases. V lost 3 bases and J lost 2; bases outside the gene matches: 5. The CDR3 spans 15 residues. Germline lookup yields CDR1 SGDLS and CDR2 YYNGEE.

The gene calls are TRBV10-1 and TRBJ2-7; D is undetermined. This CDR3 contains 11 residues. V lost 7 bases, J lost 1 base, and 5 bases lay in between. The germline CDR1 and CDR2 sequences are WNHNN and SYGVQD (reference sequence). The CDR3 DNA is TGCGCCAGCAACGGTTCCTACGAGCAGTACTTC. As protein: CASNGSYEQYF.

The gene calls are TRBV5-6 and TRBJ1-6; 10 bases line up with TRBD1. The CDR3 consists of 16 residues. The V gene end was trimmed by 5 bases and the J gene end by 2 bases; junction bases not matched to a gene: 4. Germline CDR1 reads SGHDT; CDR2 reads YYEEEE. The CDR3 coding sequence is TGTGCCAGCAGTCCCGGGACAGGGGCCTATAATTCACCCCTCCACTTT. This sequence encodes CASSPGTGAYNSPLHF.